This T cell receptor beta chain was captured in a study of T cell responses to AZD1222 COVID-19 vaccine. In the study overall: Pooled together were second doses at about 4 or about 12 weeks. Findings and limits, study-wide: Donors, mostly white British, included more females; clonal diversity was possibly underestimated. Once two AZD1222 doses were given, Spike-specific TCR breadth and depth went up. Seropositive AZD1222 recipients at baseline numbered only five or six.

The CDR3 is 17 residues long. V was shortened by 5 bases and J by 5 bases, with 22 bases between the two germline ends. Per the germline V gene, CDR1 is SGHVS and CDR2 is FQNEAQ. The protocol was immunoSEQ multiplex PCR, while the TCRdb copy is restricted to in-frame clones and leaves out a portion. The data contain under 150,000 clones, more than 85% of them singletons. With regard to this clone: Its antigen remains unidentified.

The starting material was peripheral blood, obtained on day 0 of AZD1222 vaccination. The V call is TRBV7-8, the J call TRBJ1-5; D is undetermined. This sequence originates from an adult in good health. CDR3 DNA sequence: TGTGCCAGCAGCAGCCCGGGAGGAGGGCTCCAGGATCAGCCCCAGCATTTT. Translating gives CASSSPGGGLQDQPQHF. Combining the CDR3 with reference TRBV7-8 and TRBJ1-5 gives the whole variable domain GAGVSQSPRYKVAKRGQDVALRCDPISGHVSLFWYQQALGQGPEFLTYFQNEAQLDKSGLPSDRFFAERPEGSVSTLKIQRTQQEDSAVYLCASSSPGGGLQDQPQHFGDGTRLSIL.